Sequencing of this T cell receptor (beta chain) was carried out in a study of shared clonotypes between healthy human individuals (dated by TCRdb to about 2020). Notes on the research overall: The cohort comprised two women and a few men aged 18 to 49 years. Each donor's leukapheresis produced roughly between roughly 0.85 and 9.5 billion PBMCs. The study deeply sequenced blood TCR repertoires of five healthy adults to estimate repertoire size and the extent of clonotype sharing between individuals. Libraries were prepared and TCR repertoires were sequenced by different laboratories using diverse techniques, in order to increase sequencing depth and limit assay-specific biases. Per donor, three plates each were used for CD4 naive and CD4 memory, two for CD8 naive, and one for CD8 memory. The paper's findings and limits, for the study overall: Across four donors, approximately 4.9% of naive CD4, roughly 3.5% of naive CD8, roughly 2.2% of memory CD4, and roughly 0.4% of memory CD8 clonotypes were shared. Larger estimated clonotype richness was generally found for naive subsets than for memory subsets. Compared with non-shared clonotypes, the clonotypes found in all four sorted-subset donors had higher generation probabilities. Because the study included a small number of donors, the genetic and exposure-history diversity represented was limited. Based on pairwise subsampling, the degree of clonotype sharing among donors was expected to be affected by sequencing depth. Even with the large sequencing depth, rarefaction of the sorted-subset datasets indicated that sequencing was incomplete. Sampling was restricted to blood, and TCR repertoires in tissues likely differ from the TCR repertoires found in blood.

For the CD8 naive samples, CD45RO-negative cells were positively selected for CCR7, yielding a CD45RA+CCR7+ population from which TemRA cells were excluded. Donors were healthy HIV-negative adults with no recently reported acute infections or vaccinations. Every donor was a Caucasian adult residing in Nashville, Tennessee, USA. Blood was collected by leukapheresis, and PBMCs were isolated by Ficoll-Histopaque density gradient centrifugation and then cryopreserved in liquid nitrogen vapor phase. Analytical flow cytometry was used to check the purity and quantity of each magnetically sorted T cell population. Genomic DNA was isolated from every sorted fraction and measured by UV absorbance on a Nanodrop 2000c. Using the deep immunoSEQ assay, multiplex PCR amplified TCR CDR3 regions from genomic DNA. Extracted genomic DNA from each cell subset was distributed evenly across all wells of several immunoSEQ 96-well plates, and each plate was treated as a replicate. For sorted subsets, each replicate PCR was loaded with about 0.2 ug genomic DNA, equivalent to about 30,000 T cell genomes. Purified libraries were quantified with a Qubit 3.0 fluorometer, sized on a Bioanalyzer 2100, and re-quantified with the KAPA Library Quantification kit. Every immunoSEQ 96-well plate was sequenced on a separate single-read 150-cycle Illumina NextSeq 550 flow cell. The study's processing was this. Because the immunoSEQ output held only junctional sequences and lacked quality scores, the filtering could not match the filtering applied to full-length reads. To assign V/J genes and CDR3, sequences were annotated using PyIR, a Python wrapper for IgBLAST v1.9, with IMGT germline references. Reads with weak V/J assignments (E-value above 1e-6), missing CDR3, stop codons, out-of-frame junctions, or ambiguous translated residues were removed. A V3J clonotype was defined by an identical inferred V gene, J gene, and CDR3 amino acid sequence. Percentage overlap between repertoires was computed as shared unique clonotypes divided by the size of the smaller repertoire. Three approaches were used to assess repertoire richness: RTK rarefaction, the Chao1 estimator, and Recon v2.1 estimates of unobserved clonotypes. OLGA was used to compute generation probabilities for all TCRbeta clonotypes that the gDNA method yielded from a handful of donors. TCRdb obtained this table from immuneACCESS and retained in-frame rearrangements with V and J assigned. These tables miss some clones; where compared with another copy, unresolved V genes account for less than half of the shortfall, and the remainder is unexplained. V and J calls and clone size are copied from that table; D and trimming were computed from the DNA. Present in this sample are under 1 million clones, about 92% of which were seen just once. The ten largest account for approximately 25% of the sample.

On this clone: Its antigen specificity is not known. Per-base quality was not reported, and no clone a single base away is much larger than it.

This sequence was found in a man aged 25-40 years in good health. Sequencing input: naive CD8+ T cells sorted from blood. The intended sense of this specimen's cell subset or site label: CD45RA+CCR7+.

In nucleotides, the sequence is TGTGCCAGCACCATCGGGGGAGAGCAGTACTTC. This sequence encodes CASTIGGEQYF. The chain is encoded by TRBV5-4 joined to TRBJ2-7; perhaps TRBD2 is the D gene, with 6 bases matching. CDR1 and CDR2 were assigned from the germline V gene (reference sequence) as SGHNT and YYREEE. V is pared back by 6 bases and J by 7 bases, with 11 bases lying between the germline termini. From cysteine to phenylalanine, the CDR3 is 11 amino acids long. Here the CDR3 DNA is all that survives: 33 bases in frame from base 1. When the CDR3 is completed using the reference TRBV5-4 and TRBJ2-7 genes on either side, the full variable domain is ETGVTQSPTHLIKTRGQQVTLRCSSQSGHNTVSWYQQALGQGPQFIFQYYREEENGRGNFPPRFSGLQFPNYSSELNVNALELDDSALYLCASTIGGEQYFGPGTRLTVT.